This entry concerns a single T cell receptor beta chain. No antigen is known for it. The source of the sample is a study of T cells expressing NK-cell markers. Overall study context: According to the study, TCR beta repertoires originated from sorted CD3+CD56+NKG2C+, CD3+CD56+NKG2C- and CD3+CD56-NKG2C+ T cells. Notes on the study in general: The leading position in the CD3+CD56-NKG2C+ fraction of several donors also went to these clonotypes.

CDR1 and CDR2 (germline): SEHNR, FQNEAQ (reference sequence). CDR3 size: 13 residues. With the 5' RACE reads reprocessed, TCRdb shows one record per CDR3 protein and no DNA. The table lists hundreds of thousands of distinct CDR3 sequences. The receptor's source is a woman aged 18-69 years in good health. This chain links TRBV7-9 with TRBJ1-2. Sequencing was carried out using blood T cells: a sorted CD56 or NKG2C T cell subset, CD4+ or CD8+ T cells, or bulk PBMC T cells (not recorded which). CDR3 amino acids: CASSLARVDGHTF.